This T cell receptor (beta chain) came from a study of T cell responses to AZD1222 COVID-19 vaccine. Study-wide findings and caveats: Targets within unmutated variant regions were reportedly found for nearly half of spike-specific TCRs.

Details on this clone: Its cognate antigen is unknown.

TCRdb's table, derived via immunoSEQ multiplex PCR, lists solely in-frame clones and lacks some. In the table there are approximately 130,000 clones, 80% to 95% of which are singletons. The length of the CDR3 is 13 residues. V was trimmed by 3 bases and J by 0 bases, leaving 3 bases between them. The sequencing here drew on peripheral blood, taken on day 0 of AZD1222 vaccination. The TCR originated in an adult in good health. The chain combines TRBV12-3 or TRBV12-4 with TRBJ1-5; D call uncertain. The CDR3 region has the DNA TGTGCCAGCAGTTTTTATAGCAATCAGCCCCAGCATTTT. Amino acids: CASSFYSNQPQHF.